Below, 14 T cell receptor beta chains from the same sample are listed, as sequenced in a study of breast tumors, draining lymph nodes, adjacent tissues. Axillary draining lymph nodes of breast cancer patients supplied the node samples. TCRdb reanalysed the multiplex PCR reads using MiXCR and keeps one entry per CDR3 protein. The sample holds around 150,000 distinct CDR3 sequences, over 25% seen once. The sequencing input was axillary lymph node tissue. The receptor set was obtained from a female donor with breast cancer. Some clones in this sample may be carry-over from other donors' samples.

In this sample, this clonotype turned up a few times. This chain's CDR3 is CASSLGGQWYNEQFF. In nucleotides, the CDR3 is TGTGCCAGCAGCCTGGGGGGACAGTGGTACAATGAGCAGTTCTTC. The V gene is TRBV3-1, the J gene TRBJ2-1; tentative D call: TRBD1 (7 bases). V was cut by 4 bases and J by 4 bases, with 14 bases left in between. Germline values: CDR1 LGHDT, CDR2 YNNKEL (reference sequence). The CDR3 runs to 15 residues.

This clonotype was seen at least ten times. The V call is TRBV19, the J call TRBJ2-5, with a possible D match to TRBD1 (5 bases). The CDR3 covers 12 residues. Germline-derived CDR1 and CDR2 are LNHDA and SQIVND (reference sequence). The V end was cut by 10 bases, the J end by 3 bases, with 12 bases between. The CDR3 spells CATWGREETQYF. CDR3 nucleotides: TGTGCCACCTGGGGCAGAGAAGAGACCCAGTACTTC. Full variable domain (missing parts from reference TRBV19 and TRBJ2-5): DGGITQSPKYLFRKEGQNVTLSCEQNLNHDAMYWYRQDPGQGLRLIYYSQIVNDFQKGDIAEGYSVSREKKESFPLTVTSAQKNPTAFYLCATWGREETQYFGPGTRLLVL.

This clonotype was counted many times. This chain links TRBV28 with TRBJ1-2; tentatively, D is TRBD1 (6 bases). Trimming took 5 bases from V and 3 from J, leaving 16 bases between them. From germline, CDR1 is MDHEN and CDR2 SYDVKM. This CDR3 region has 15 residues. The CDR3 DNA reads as TGTGCCAGCAGTCCCTTACAGGGCAGGGACTATGGCTACACCTTC. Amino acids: CASSPLQGRDYGYTF.

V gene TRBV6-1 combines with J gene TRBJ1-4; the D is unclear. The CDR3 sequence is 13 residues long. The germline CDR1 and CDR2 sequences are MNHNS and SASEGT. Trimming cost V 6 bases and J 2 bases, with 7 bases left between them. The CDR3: CASRVGTNEKLFF. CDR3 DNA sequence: TGTGCCAGCAGAGTGGGGACTAATGAAAAACTGTTTTTT.

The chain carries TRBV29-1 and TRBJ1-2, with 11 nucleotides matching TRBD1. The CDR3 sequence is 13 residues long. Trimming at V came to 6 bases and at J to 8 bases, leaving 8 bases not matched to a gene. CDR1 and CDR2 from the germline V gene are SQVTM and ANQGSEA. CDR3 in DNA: TGCAGCGTGATCGGACAGGGGGCTTGGGGCTACACCTTC. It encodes CSVIGQGAWGYTF.

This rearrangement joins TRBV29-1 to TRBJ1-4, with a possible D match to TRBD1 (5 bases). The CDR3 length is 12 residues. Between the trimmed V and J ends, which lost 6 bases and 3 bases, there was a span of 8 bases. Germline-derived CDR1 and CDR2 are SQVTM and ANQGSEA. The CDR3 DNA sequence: TGCAGCGTCCGACAGTCTAATGAAAAACTGTTTTTT. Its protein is CSVRQSNEKLFF.

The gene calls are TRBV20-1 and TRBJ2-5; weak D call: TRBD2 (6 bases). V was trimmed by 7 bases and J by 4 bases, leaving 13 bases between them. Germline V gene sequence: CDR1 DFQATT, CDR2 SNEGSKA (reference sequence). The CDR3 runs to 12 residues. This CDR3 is CSVVAARETQYF. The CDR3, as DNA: TGCAGTGTAGTAGCGGCTCGAGAGACCCAGTACTTC.

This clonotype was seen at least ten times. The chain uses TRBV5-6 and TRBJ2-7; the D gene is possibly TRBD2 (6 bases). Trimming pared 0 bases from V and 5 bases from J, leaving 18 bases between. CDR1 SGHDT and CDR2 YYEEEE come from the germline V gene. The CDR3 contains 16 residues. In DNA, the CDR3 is TGTGCCAGCAGCTTGGCCCTGGGGGGAGCTCGCGACGAGCAGTACTTC. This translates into CASSLALGGARDEQYF.

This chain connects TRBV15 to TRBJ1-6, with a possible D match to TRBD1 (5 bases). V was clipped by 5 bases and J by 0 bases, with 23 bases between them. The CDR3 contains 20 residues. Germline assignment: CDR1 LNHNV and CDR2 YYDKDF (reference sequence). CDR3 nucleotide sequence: TGTGCCACCAGCCGTACCGGGACTAGCGGGGTGAGCTCCTATAATTCACCCCTCCACTTT. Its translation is CATSRTGTSGVSSYNSPLHF.

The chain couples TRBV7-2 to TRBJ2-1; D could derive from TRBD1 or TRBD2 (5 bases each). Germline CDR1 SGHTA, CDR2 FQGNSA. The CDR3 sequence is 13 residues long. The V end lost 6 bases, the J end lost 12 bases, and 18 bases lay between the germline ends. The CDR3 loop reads CASSPKTGTRQFF. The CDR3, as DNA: TGTGCCAGCAGTCCTAAGACCGGGACCCGGCAGTTCTTC.

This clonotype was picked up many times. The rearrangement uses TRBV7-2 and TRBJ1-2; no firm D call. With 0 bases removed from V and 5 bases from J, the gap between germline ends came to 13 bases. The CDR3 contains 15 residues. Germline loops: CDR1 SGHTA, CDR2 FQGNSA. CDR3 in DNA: TGTGCCAGCAGCTTAGCGCTATCAGTCAGTTATGGCTACACCTTC. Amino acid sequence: CASSLALSVSYGYTF.

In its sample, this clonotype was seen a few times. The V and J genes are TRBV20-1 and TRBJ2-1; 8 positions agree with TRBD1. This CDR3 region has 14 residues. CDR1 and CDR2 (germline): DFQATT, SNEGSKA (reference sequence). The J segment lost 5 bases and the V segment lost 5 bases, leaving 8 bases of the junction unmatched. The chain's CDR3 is CSALGQGTHNEQFF. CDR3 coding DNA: TGCAGTGCTCTAGGACAGGGAACCCACAATGAGCAGTTCTTC.

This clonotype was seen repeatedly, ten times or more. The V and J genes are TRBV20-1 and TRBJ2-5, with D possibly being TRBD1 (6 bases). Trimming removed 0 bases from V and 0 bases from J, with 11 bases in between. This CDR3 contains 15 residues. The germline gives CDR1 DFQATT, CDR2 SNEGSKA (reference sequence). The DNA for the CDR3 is TGCAGTGCTAGAGACCCCAGGGGAGACCAAGAGACCCAGTACTTC. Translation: CSARDPRGDQETQYF.

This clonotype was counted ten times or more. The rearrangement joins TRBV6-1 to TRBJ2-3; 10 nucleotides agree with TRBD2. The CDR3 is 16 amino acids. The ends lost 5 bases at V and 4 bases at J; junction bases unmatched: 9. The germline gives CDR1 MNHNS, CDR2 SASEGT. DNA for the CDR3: TGTGCCAGCAGTTTTGAGCGGGGGGGCCGGGCAGATACGCAGTATTTT. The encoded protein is CASSFERGGRADTQYF.